This TCR beta chain was sequenced during a study of cytomegalovirus exposure and HLA in healthy donors. Study-level points and caveats: Several of the most significant clusters appeared, in a later analysis, to be linked to common viral pathogens. It has been reported that TCR beta sequences accurately predicted the HLA-A and HLA-B alleles of most subjects.

Comment on this clone: No antigen is known for it.

The primer mix had 60 Vbeta and 13 Jbeta primers. The repertoire was sequenced with immunoSEQ multiplex PCR; TCRdb's copy has only in-frame clones and lacks some. The sample has tens of thousands of clones, 65% to 85% seen once. With 0 bases removed from V and 3 bases from J, the gap between germline ends came to 13 bases. This CDR3 has 15 amino acids. Germline values: CDR1 SGHRS, CDR2 YFSETQ. The TCR comes from a woman aged 40-49 years in good health and CMV-seropositive. J is TRBJ2-7 and V is TRBV5-1; a weak D match, TRBD1 (5 bases). Sequencing used PBMCs. The CDR3 sequence: CASSLEGLVFYEQYF. DNA of the CDR3: TGCGCCAGCAGCTTGGAGGGGTTAGTCTTCTACGAGCAGTACTTC.